The entry below gives a single T cell receptor beta chain sequence along with its context. There is no known antigen for this receptor. No quality values exist for individual bases; no much larger clone is one base distant. This entry comes from a study of T cell responses to AZD1222 COVID-19 vaccine (dated by TCRdb to about 2021). For the wider study: A total of 240 or so trial participants underwent TCR sequencing, of whom around 210 had received two doses of AZD1222 and some 25 had received two doses of the MenACWY control vaccine. Trial participants were enrolled by age into 18-55, 56-69 and 70-plus year subgroups, with 148, 28 and 57 TCR-sequenced participants respectively.

Results the study describes overall, beyond this receptor: Vaccine-associated CD4 TCRs spanned the whole spike protein, with dominant responses in regions 160-218 and 743-854. After two AZD1222 doses, spike-specific TCR breadth and depth were significantly higher than at day 0 and than in MenACWY recipients. Conclusions about previously exposed vaccinees are limited because only 6 or 7 AZD1222 recipients were SARS-CoV-2 seropositive at baseline. Most participants were white British and females outnumbered males, and the authors suggested that clonal diversity may have been underestimated. Reportedly, close to half of the unique spike-specific TCRs recognized epitopes lying outside the regions that are mutated in the B.1.351 and B.1.1.7 variants. In the small 56-69-year group, the increase in depth fell short of significance, most likely because of low power. Because no day 14 peak-response samples were available, the repertoires could be characterized only after the peak T cell response.

The sample's time point label, in plain terms: about 28 days (+/-7) after the second vaccine dose. The treatment or condition label here, explained by the study, means: meningococcal conjugate vaccine given as trial control. Vaccinee samples came from UK trials COV001 and COV002, including a single-blind randomized controlled phase 2/3 trial of AZD1222 (ChAdOx1 nCoV-19) in healthy adults. Trial participant PBMC samples were collected at day 0 and day 28 after the second dose for TCRbeta chain sequencing. The CDR3 regions of human TCRbeta chains were subjected to immunosequencing. On the authors' methods: Repertoire TCRs were checked for matches against a reference library of SARS-CoV-2-specific TCRs that had been generated using the MIRA antigen-specificity platform. Breadth was defined as the fraction of unique TCRs that were SARS-CoV-2-associated, and depth was defined as the fraction of total T cells that were SARS-CoV-2-associated. Using the MIRA data, every spike-specific TCR was mapped to the spike region that the TCR reacted to and assigned to either a CD4 or a CD8 class. Log10-transformed breadth and depth values were compared by one-way ANOVA with Sidak's multiple comparisons tests. TCRdb mirrors the immuneACCESS table, restricted to in-frame sequences. Some clones are absent from its copies; in checked studies, under half trace to an unresolved V gene, and the reason for the others is unknown. V, J and clone size are those of that table, while D and trimming were read from the DNA. This sample comprises over 100,000 clones, almost 85% of them detected only once. The ten largest clones represent more than 7.5% of the sample.

The material sequenced was peripheral blood, taken 28 days after the second dose of the MenACWY control vaccine. The source of this sequence is an adult who received the MenACWY meningococcal vaccine as a control.

The DNA is TGTGCCAGCTCACCACCTACAGGGGGTAATTCACCCCTCCACTTT. Its protein is CASSPPTGGNSPLHF. The rearranged chain carries TRBV18 and TRBJ1-6; 8 bases in the middle match TRBD1. CDR1 and CDR2 are drawn from the germline V gene: KGHSH, LQKENI. The CDR3 contains 15 residues, cysteine and phenylalanine counted. Kept here is only the CDR3 DNA, which spans 45 bases and is read in frame from base 1. The germline V and J ends show losses of 0 bases and 6 bases respectively, and no gene match explains 1 base of the junction.